The 20 T cell receptor beta chains presented below share a single source sample, sequenced in a study of T cell repertoires in aging, cancer and after chemotherapy. The template was genomic DNA from peripheral blood, not RNA. TRB rearrangements spanning V, D and J were amplified using mixed TRB-A/B primers. TCRdb redid the calling of the multiplex PCR reads with MiXCR, one entry per CDR3 protein. The sample consists of over 8,500 distinct CDR3 sequences, roughly 32% of them appearing once. Sequenced: blood. The receptor source for this set is a human donor in good health.

The V and J genes are TRBV18 and TRBJ2-1, with 8 bases fitting TRBD2. V gave up 6 bases and J gave up 8 bases; unmatched junction bases: 15. In germline, CDR1 is KGHSH, CDR2 LQKENI. This CDR3 spans 16 amino acids. CDR3 nucleotide sequence: TGTGCCAGCTCCCAGCGGACTAGCCAAAATGGGGATGAGCAGTTCTTC. Amino acids: CASSQRTSQNGDEQFF.

The chain joins TRBV6-2 or TRBV6-3 to TRBJ1-1, with D maybe TRBD1 (5 bases). V was clipped by 10 bases and J by 5 bases, with 23 bases between them. Germline CDR1 reads MNHEY; CDR2 reads SVGEGT. CDR3 length: 15 amino acids. CDR3 amino acids: CAITPGAPAGTEAFF. In nucleotides, the CDR3 is TGTGCCATCACCCCCGGGGCCCCGGCGGGAACTGAAGCTTTCTTT.

The V gene is TRBV7-9, the J gene TRBJ2-4, with 12 bases lining up with TRBD2. The germline V gene has CDR1 SEHNR and CDR2 FQNEAQ (reference sequence). J was trimmed by 3 bases and V by 4 bases; bases with no gene match: 10. This CDR3 has 18 residues. The CDR3 region is CASSSPHRLAGVKNIQYF. CDR3 bases: TGTGCCAGCAGCTCGCCCCATAGACTAGCGGGAGTCAAAAACATTCAGTACTTC.

V usage is TRBV5-4 and J usage is TRBJ2-3; the D is unclear. V lost 3 bases and J 7 bases, leaving 9 bases between the germline ends. The CDR3 spans 12 residues. The germline gives CDR1 SGHNT, CDR2 YYREEE (reference sequence). CDR3 nucleotide sequence: TGTGCCAGCAGCTCTCCCGGATATACGCAGTATTTT. Its protein is CASSSPGYTQYF.

This clonotype was recorded only once. The J gene is TRBJ1-4, the V gene TRBV5-6; 7 bases are a match to TRBD1. V trimming: 4 bases; J trimming: 0 bases; junction bases outside the gene matches: 3. CDR1 and CDR2 from the germline V gene are SGHDT and YYEEEE. The CDR3 contains 15 residues. The CDR3 region is CASSNQGATNEKLFF. DNA of the CDR3: TGTGCCAGCAGCAATCAGGGGGCAACTAATGAAAAACTGTTTTTT.

The rearrangement links TRBV27 to TRBJ2-3; D uncertain. V gave up 4 bases and J gave up 6 bases, with 14 bases separating them. Germline V lookup: CDR1 MNHEY, CDR2 SMNVEV (reference sequence). The CDR3 spans 14 residues. CDR3 amino acids: CASSSRAPPDTQYF. The CDR3 DNA reads as TGTGCCAGCAGTTCACGGGCCCCACCGGATACGCAGTATTTT.

V usage is TRBV7-2 and J usage is TRBJ2-1; 12 nucleotides agree with TRBD2. CDR1 is SGHTA, CDR2 FQGNSA, per germline. The CDR3 has 18 residues. V lost 3 bases, J lost 2 bases, and 8 bases stayed unmatched. Here the CDR3 reads CASSFGLAGRGAYNEQFF. The CDR3 nucleotides read TGTGCCAGCAGCTTCGGACTAGCGGGAAGGGGCGCCTACAATGAGCAGTTCTTC.

The rearrangement uses TRBV7-9 and TRBJ2-2; D unresolved. The CDR3 runs 14 residues. Germline lookup yields CDR1 SEHNR and CDR2 FQNEAQ (reference sequence). V was trimmed by 6 bases and J by 5 bases, leaving 13 bases between them. CDR3 loop: CASREATVTGELFF. The CDR3 nucleotides read TGTGCCAGCAGGGAAGCAACAGTAACCGGGGAGCTGTTTTTT. Drawing the rest from reference TRBV7-9 and TRBJ2-2, the complete variable domain is DTGVSQNPRHKITKRGQNVTFRCDPISEHNRLYWYRQTLGQGPEFLTYFQNEAQLEKSRLLSDRFSAERPKGSFSTLEIQRTEQGDSAMYLCASREATVTGELFFGEGSRLTVL.

This clonotype was seen only a few times. The V call is TRBV5-4, the J call TRBJ2-7, with TRBD2 matching 11 bases. Germline V gene lookup returns CDR1 SGHNT and CDR2 YYREEE (reference sequence). The CDR3 spans 14 residues. Unmatched junction bases numbered 3, after V lost 4 bases and J lost 3 bases. DNA of the CDR3: TGTGCCAGCAGCCCCGGGACTAGCGGCTACGAGCAGTACTTC. It is translated as CASSPGTSGYEQYF.

In its sample, this clonotype ranks as medium-sized (0.01 to 0.1%). The J gene is TRBJ2-1, the V gene TRBV7-6; TRBD2 aligns across 8 bases. Per germline, CDR1 SGHVS and CDR2 FNYEAQ. V lost 2 bases to trimming and J lost 6 bases; unmatched junction nucleotides: 6. CDR3 length: 15 residues. CDR3 loop: CASSLRAGEGNEQFF. CDR3 nucleotides: TGTGCCAGCAGCTTACGAGCGGGAGAAGGCAATGAGCAGTTCTTC. The full variable domain, completed using reference TRBV7-6 and TRBJ2-1, is GAGVSQSPRYKVTKRGQDVALRCDPISGHVSLYWYRQALGQGPEFLTYFNYEAQQDKSGLPNDRFSAERPEGSISTLTIQRTEQRDSAMYRCASSLRAGEGNEQFFGPGTRLTVL.

This clonotype was seen a handful of times. The chain has TRBV6-6 and TRBJ2-4, with 9 bases lining up with TRBD2. This CDR3 is built from 15 residues. CDR1 MNHNY and CDR2 SVGAGI come from the germline V gene (reference sequence). Trimming at V came to 0 bases and at J to 7 bases, leaving 4 bases not matched to a gene. CDR3 residues: CASSYSFSGRNIQYF. The CDR3 region has the DNA TGTGCCAGCAGTTACTCATTCAGCGGGAGGAACATTCAGTACTTC.

The V and J genes are TRBV5-1 and TRBJ1-2; possible D gene TRBD1, 5 bases. Per germline, CDR1 SGHRS and CDR2 YFSETQ. The V end lost 0 bases, the J end lost 3 bases, and 12 bases lay between the germline ends. The CDR3 loop spans 15 amino acids. DNA of the CDR3: TGCGCCAGCAGCTTGGCCGCGGGGCACGACTATGGCTACACCTTC. Protein: CASSLAAGHDYGYTF.

This clonotype was detected only a few times. The chain employs TRBV18 and TRBJ1-2; tentative D call: TRBD1 (5 bases). Germline loops: CDR1 KGHSH, CDR2 LQKENI. This CDR3 is built from 15 residues. V shed 2 bases and J shed 2 bases, with 12 bases lying between them. This chain's CDR3 is CASSPTRGRNYGYTF. CDR3 nucleotide sequence: TGTGCCAGCTCACCAACGAGGGGACGGAACTATGGCTACACCTTC. The full variable domain, in which reference TRBV18 and TRBJ1-2 provide the parts outside the CDR3, is NAGVMQNPRHLVRRRGQEARLRCSPMKGHSHVYWYRQLPEEGLKFMVYLQKENIIDESGMPKERFSAEFPKEGPSILRIQQVVRGDSAAYFCASSPTRGRNYGYTFGSGTRLTVV.

In this sample, this clonotype is large. CDR3 bases: TGCAGCGTTGGACAGGACTATGGCTACACCTTC. It is translated as CSVGQDYGYTF. The chain links TRBV29-1 to TRBJ1-2, with D possibly matching TRBD1 (6 bases). CDR3 length: 11 residues. V was shortened by 4 bases and J by 3 bases, with 6 bases between the two germline ends. CDR1 and CDR2 (germline): SQVTM, ANQGSEA.

J is TRBJ2-3 and V is TRBV5-1; D not resolved. V lost 4 bases and J lost 0, with 9 bases in between. Germline V gene sequence: CDR1 SGHRS, CDR2 YFSETQ. This CDR3 is 14 amino acids long. This CDR3 is CASSGSTSTDTQYF. The CDR3 nucleotides read TGCGCCAGCAGCGGTTCAACTAGCACAGATACGCAGTATTTT.

This clonotype was detected a few times. V is TRBV28 and J is TRBJ2-7, with D perhaps TRBD1 (6 bases). V was pared by 5 bases and J by 6 bases, with 23 bases between. The CDR3 is made up of 16 amino acids. Germline V gives CDR1 MDHEN, CDR2 SYDVKM. The CDR3 coding sequence is TGTGCCAGCAGTCCACAGTTCAGGGGCGCGAACACCGAGCAGTACTTC. It yields the protein CASSPQFRGANTEQYF. The variable domain in full, completed from reference TRBV28 and TRBJ2-7, reads DVKVTQSSRYLVKRTGEKVFLECVQDMDHENMFWYRQDPGLGLRLIYFSYDVKMKEKGDIPEGYSVSREKKERFSLILESASTNQTSMYLCASSPQFRGANTEQYFGPGTRLTVT.

This rearrangement joins TRBV7-2 to TRBJ2-5, with D possibly being TRBD1 or TRBD2 (5 bases each). The CDR3 runs to 18 residues. V was shortened by 4 bases and J by 3 bases, with 24 bases between the two germline ends. The V gene's germline CDR1 is SGHTA and CDR2 FQGNSA. The DNA for the CDR3 is TGTGCCAGCAGCTCCTCCCATGGTCGGGGCAGGGCCGAAGAGACCCAGTACTTC. It is translated as CASSSSHGRGRAEETQYF.

The chain joins TRBV5-5 to TRBJ2-3; D is unclear. CDR1 and CDR2 from the germline V gene are SGHKS and YYEKEE (reference sequence). CDR3 size: 13 residues. V lost 7 bases and J 2 bases, leaving 11 bases between the germline ends. The CDR3 DNA reads TGTGCCAGCCTGAGACTCGCCACAGATACGCAGTATTTT. Translation gives CASLRLATDTQYF.

This clonotype was recorded a few times. This sequence joins TRBV20-1 and TRBJ1-1; the D gene is possibly TRBD1 (5 bases). Germline V CDR1 and CDR2: DFQATT, SNEGSKA (reference sequence). The V end lost 0 bases, the J end lost 5 bases, and 19 bases lay between the germline ends. The CDR3 is 16 residues long. The CDR3 here is CSARDPLSGGGTEAFF. The CDR3 nucleotides read TGCAGTGCTAGAGATCCCCTGAGCGGGGGGGGGACTGAAGCTTTCTTT.

Only a few counts were recorded for this clonotype. The chain's CDR3 is CASSYLFSGRGGETQYF. The CDR3 region has the DNA TGTGCCAGCAGTTACCTCTTTAGCGGGAGAGGAGGGGAGACCCAGTACTTC. This chain uses TRBV6-5 with TRBJ2-5, with 9 bases aligning to TRBD2. The CDR3 has 17 residues. Per the germline V gene, CDR1 is MNHEY and CDR2 is SVGAGI. Germline trimming cut 2 bases from V and 5 bases from J; bases unmatched to any gene: 12.